These 5 T cell receptor beta chains were sequenced from one sample in a study of PD-L1 blockade in urothelial cancer. Assay: immunoSEQ multiplex PCR; the TCRdb copy retains only in-frame clones and omits some. The sample shows about 74,000 clones, 85% to 90% of them seen only once. The time point is: pretreatment peripheral blood. Specimen: PBMCs, collected around atezolizumab (anti-PD-L1) treatment. Every receptor here comes from a man between 70 and 80 years old with urothelial cancer.

This rearrangement joins TRBV6-5 to TRBJ2-3; D is unresolved. CDR1 and CDR2 from the germline V gene are MNHEY and SVGAGI. The CDR3 has 14 residues. Between the trimmed V and J ends, which lost 2 bases and 3 bases, there was a span of 9 bases. CDR3 region: CASSYIFPTDTQYF. The CDR3 DNA reads as TGTGCCAGCAGTTACATTTTCCCGACAGATACGCAGTATTTT.

The chain recombines TRBV5-4 with TRBJ1-1; maybe TRBD1 (6 bases). CDR1 and CDR2 from the germline V gene are SGHNT and YYREEE (reference sequence). Deletions cut 5 bases from V and 6 bases from J, with 14 bases between. The CDR3 extends over 13 amino acids. The chain's CDR3 is CASRVGQQAEAFF. CDR3 nucleotides: TGTGCCAGCAGGGTCGGACAGCAGGCTGAAGCTTTCTTT.

In DNA form, the CDR3 reads TGTGCCAGCTCACCCGGACTAGCGGGGACATATGGCACAGATACGCAGTATTTT. Protein sequence: CASSPGLAGTYGTDTQYF. The chain has TRBV18 and TRBJ2-3, with 12 nucleotides matching TRBD2. Germline CDR1 reads KGHSH; CDR2 reads LQKENI. The J segment lost 1 base and the V segment lost 3 bases, leaving 8 bases of the junction unmatched. The length of the CDR3 is 18 residues.

The count of this clone is one. For the CDR3, the DNA is TGTGCCAGCAGTTTATTTCCCACAGGGGTGCTTGGGGCCAACGTCCTGACTTTC. This translates into CASSLFPTGVLGANVLTF. The gene calls are TRBV27 and TRBJ2-6; 7 bases agree with TRBD1. Germline loops: CDR1 MNHEY, CDR2 SMNVEV (reference sequence). This CDR3 spans 18 amino acids. J lost 3 bases, V lost 1 base, and 9 bases had no gene match. The variable domain in full, with the rest retrieved from reference TRBV27 and TRBJ2-6, is EAQVTQNPRYLITVTGKKLTVTCSQNMNHEYMSWYRQDPGLGLRQIYYSMNVEVTDKGDVPEGYKVSRKEKRNFPLILESPSPNQTSLYFCASSLFPTGVLGANVLTFGAGSRLTVL.

The chain links TRBV18 to TRBJ1-5; 10 bases are shared with TRBD1. Germline V gives CDR1 KGHSH, CDR2 LQKENI. Trimming cost V 3 bases and J 1 base; bases outside gene matches: 9. The CDR3 has 18 residues. DNA of the CDR3: TGTGCCAGCTCACCGCCCATGGGGGGACAGGGGAGCAATCAGCCCCAGCATTTT. Its translation: CASSPPMGGQGSNQPQHF.